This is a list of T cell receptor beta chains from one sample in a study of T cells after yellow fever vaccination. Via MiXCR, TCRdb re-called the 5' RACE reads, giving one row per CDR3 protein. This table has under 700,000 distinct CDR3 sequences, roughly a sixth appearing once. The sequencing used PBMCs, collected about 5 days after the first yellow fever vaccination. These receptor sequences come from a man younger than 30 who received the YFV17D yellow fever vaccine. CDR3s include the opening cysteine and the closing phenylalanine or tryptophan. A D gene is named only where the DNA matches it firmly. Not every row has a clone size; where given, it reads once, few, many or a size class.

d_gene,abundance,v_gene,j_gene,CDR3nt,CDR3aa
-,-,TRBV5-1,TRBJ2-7,TGCGCCAGCAGCTTGGCCGAGAACAGCGTACGGCCAGAGCAGTACTTC,CASSLAENSVRPEQYF
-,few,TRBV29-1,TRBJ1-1,TGCAGCGTTGTTCGGGGCGAGAGCACTGAAGCTTTCTTT,CSVVRGESTEAFF
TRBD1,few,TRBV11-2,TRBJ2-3,TGTGCCAGCAGCTTATGGGGACAGGGGAACCCAGATACGCAGTATTTT,CASSLWGQGNPDTQYF
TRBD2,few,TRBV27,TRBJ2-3,TGTGCCAGCAGTTTATCGGCTAGCGGTAGCACAGATACGCAGTATTTT,CASSLSASGSTDTQYF
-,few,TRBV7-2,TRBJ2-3,TGTGCCAGCAGCTTGGACTTAGTGAGCACAGATACGCAGTATTTT,CASSLDLVSTDTQYF
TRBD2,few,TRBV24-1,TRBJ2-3,TGTGCCACGCGGGAGTTCGGGGAGGGCACAGATACGCAGTATTTT,CATREFGEGTDTQYF
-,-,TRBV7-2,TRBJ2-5,TGTGCCAGCAGCTTCGATGACAGAATTCAAGAGACCCAGTACTTC,CASSFDDRIQETQYF
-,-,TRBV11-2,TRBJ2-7,TGTGCCAGCAGCCCTGAGGGGATCTCCTACGAGCAGTACTTC,CASSPEGISYEQYF
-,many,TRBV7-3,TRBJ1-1,TGTGCCAGCAAGGAGACCCCGAACACTGAAGCTTTCTTT,CASKETPNTEAFF
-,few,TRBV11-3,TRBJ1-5,TGTGCCAGCAGCTTAGCGTGGGATCCTGGGAGCAATCAGCCCCAGCATTTT,CASSLAWDPGSNQPQHF
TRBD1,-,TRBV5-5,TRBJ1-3,TGTGCCAGCAGCTTGCCGGGACAGGGGGGTACTGGAAACACCATATATTTT,CASSLPGQGGTGNTIYF
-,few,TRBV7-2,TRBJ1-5,TGTGCCAGCAGCTCGGCAGCTTATAGCAATCAGCCCCAGCATTTT,CASSSAAYSNQPQHF
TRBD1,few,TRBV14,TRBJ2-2,TGTGCCAGCAGCCAAGGGTCTAGGACAGGGGGCACCGGGGAGCTGTTTTTT,CASSQGSRTGGTGELFF
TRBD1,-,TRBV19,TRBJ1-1,TGTGCCAGTTCGGCAGGGGGCTCCTTTACTGAAGCTTTCTTT,CASSAGGSFTEAFF
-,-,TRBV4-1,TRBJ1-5,TGCGCCAGCAGCCAAGCCTTCGCAGGCCAGCCCCAGCATTTT,CASSQAFAGQPQHF
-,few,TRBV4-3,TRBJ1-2,TGCGCCAGCAGCCAAGACGTGATCCTAAACTATGGCTACACCTTC,CASSQDVILNYGYTF
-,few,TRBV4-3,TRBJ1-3,TGCGCCAGCAGCCAAGACCTGCACAGCTCTGGAAACACCATATATTTT,CASSQDLHSSGNTIYF
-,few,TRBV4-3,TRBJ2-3,TGCGCCAGCAGCCAAGGACCAGTTAGCGCAGATACGCAGTATTTT,CASSQGPVSADTQYF
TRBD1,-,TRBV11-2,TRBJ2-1,TGTGCCAGCAGCTTCCGTCGGGACAGGAAGAGTCATGAGCAGTTCTTC,CASSFRRDRKSHEQFF
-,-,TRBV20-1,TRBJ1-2,TGCAGTGCCAGCAAGGGGGATTACTATGGCTACACCTTC,CSASKGDYYGYTF
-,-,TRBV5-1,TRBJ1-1,TGCGCCAGCAGGCCTGATTCGGTGCGGGGCACTGAAGCTTTCTTT,CASRPDSVRGTEAFF
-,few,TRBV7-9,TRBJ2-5,TGTGCCAGCAGCCTGGTCAGGCAGGGCGACCAAGAGACCCAGTACTTC,CASSLVRQGDQETQYF
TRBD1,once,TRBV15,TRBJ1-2,TGTGCCACCAGCACTCGGACAGGGGACTATGGCTACACCTTC,CATSTRTGDYGYTF
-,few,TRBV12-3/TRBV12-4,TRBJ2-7,TGTGCCAGCAGTCCGGGAAACCCCTACGAGCAGTACTTC,CASSPGNPYEQYF
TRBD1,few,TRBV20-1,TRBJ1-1,TGCAGTGCTCATAGGGACAGGGAGGTGAGGGCTGAAGCTTTCTTT,CSAHRDREVRAEAFF
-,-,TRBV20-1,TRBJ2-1,TGCAGGCTTAGGGACTTCCGGAGCGAGCAGTTCTTC,CRLRDFRSEQFF
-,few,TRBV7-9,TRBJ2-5,TGTGCCAGCAGCCTCGACGACCAAGAGACCCAGTACTTC,CASSLDDQETQYF
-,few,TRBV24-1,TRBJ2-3,TGTGCCACCAGTGGGGTAGTCGGAGATACGCAGTATTTT,CATSGVVGDTQYF
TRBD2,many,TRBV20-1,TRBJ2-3,TGCAGTGCCGAGCGGGGAGCTACAGATACGCAGTATTTT,CSAERGATDTQYF
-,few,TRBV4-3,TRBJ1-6,TGCGCCAGCAGCCAGGCCTTGACAGGCTACTCACCCCTCCACTTT,CASSQALTGYSPLHF
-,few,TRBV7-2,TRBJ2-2,TGTGCCAGCAGCTTAGCTTCGACAAACGGGGAGCTGTTTTTT,CASSLASTNGELFF
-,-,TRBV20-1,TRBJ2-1,TGCAGTGCTCGACGGGGGGCCCTTTACAATGAGCAGTTCTTC,CSARRGALYNEQFF
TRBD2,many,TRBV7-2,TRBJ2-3,TGTGCCAGCAGCTTAGCCCCCACTAGCGGAGAGAGCACAGATACGCAGTATTTT,CASSLAPTSGESTDTQYF
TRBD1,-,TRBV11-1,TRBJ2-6,TGTGCCAGCAGCTTAAAGGGGGGACAGGGCTCCTCTGGGGCCAACGTCCTGACTTTC,CASSLKGGQGSSGANVLTF
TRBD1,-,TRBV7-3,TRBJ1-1,TGTGCCAGCAGCTCCACGACAGGGCTGACTGAAGCTTTCTTT,CASSSTTGLTEAFF
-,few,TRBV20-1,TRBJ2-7,TGCAGTGCTAGCCGGGACTCGGACTCCTACGAGCAGTACTTC,CSASRDSDSYEQYF
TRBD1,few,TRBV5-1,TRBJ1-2,TGCGCCAGCAGTTTGGACAGGCTATTCTACACCTTC,CASSLDRLFYTF
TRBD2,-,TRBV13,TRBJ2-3,TGTGCCAGCAGCTCTACTAGCGTAGTAGATACGCAGTATTTT,CASSSTSVVDTQYF
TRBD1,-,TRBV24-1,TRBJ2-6,TGTGCCACCAGTGACGGGACAGGGTCAATGTCTGGGGCCAACGTCCTGACTTTC,CATSDGTGSMSGANVLTF
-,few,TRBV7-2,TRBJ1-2,TGTGCCAGCAGCTTAGGTGCAAACCAGGAAGGCTACACCTTC,CASSLGANQEGYTF
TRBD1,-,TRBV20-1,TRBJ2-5,TGCAGTGCTAGTTTGTTGGGACAGGGCTCGGGGACCCAGTACTTC,CSASLLGQGSGTQYF
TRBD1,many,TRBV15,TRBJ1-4,TGTGCCACCAGCGGACAGGGTTGGGAAAAACTGTTTTTT,CATSGQGWEKLFF
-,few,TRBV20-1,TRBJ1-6,TGCAGTGCTAGAGACCCAGGAACGGCGTATAATTCACCCCTCCACTTT,CSARDPGTAYNSPLHF
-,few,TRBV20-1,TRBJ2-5,TGCAGTGCTCGGACAGCCCAAGAGACCCAGTACTTC,CSARTAQETQYF
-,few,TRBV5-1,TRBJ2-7,TGCGCCAGCAGCCGGGCGTCCTACGAGCAGTACTTC,CASSRASYEQYF
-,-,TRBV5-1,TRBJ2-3,TGCGCCAGCAGCTTCCCGACCCTGTATGGGGCAGATACGCAGTATTTT,CASSFPTLYGADTQYF
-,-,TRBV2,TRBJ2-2,TGTGCCAGCAGTGTTCTGGGTGCGCTGTTTTTT,CASSVLGALFF
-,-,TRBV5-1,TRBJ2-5,TGCGCCAGCAGCTTTCTCGGGGTTCGCGAAGAGACCCAGTACTTC,CASSFLGVREETQYF
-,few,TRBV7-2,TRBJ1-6,TGTGCCAGCAGCTTATTGGCAGGGAGATTGTCACCCCTCCACTTT,CASSLLAGRLSPLHF
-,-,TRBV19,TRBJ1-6,TGTGCCACACATTCACCCCTCCACTTT,CATHSPLHF
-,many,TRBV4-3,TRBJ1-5,TGCGCCAGCAGCCAAGAGTGGGGGAGAGGACAGCCCCAGCATTTT,CASSQEWGRGQPQHF
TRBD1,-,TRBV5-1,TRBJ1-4,TGCGCCAGCAGCTTGGCACCTATCCGGGACAGGGGGTATGATGAAAAACTGTTTTTT,CASSLAPIRDRGYDEKLFF